This T cell receptor (beta chain) comes out of a study of post-analysis software for immune sequencing data. Study-wide results and limits: Patients had higher frequencies than controls of five or six TRBV segments, including TRBV5-6, TRBV5-1 and TRBV20-1. Those with multiple sclerosis, the patient group, showed significantly lower normalized Chao1 diversity than controls.

Germline CDR1 and CDR2: DFQATT and SNEGSKA (reference sequence). The CDR3 sequence is 13 residues long. V was trimmed by 6 bases and J by 3 bases, leaving 12 bases between them. Regarding this clonotype: Antigen specificity is unknown.

Researchers reported that TCR beta cDNA libraries carried unique molecular identifiers. TCRdb processed the PCR reads anew with MiXCR; each CDR3 protein has one entry. The data contain about half a million distinct CDR3 sequences, roughly 45% of them singletons. The TCR was taken from a girl between 5 and 17 years old with multiple sclerosis. This chain connects TRBV20-1 to TRBJ2-1; D ambiguous. The material sequenced was blood. CDR3: CSAALWDYNEQFF. The CDR3 bases are TGCAGTGCGGCCCTTTGGGACTACAATGAGCAGTTCTTC.